The 12 T cell receptor beta chains reported below all come from one sample, sequenced in a study of T-cell memory formation after mild COVID-19. One entry per CDR3 protein, called by TCRdb with MiXCR from the 5' RACE reads. Among around 340,000 distinct CDR3 sequences listed, roughly 15% were seen once. The sequenced sample consisted of PBMCs or a T cell subset sorted from them (not recorded which). These receptors came from a man aged 18 to 30 who had mild COVID-19 (a few samples of this study predate the infection). Cell type and time point are not known.

The J gene is TRBJ1-5, the V gene TRBV7-8; 8 nucleotides match TRBD1. The CDR3 runs 16 residues. The germline V gene has CDR1 SGHVS and CDR2 FQNEAQ. V was pared by 6 bases and J by 0 bases, with 7 bases of the junction left unmatched. The CDR3 loop is CASSQGAGYSNQPQHF. The CDR3 DNA is TGTGCCAGCAGTCAGGGGGCGGGATATAGCAATCAGCCCCAGCATTTT.

There are a few counts of this clonotype. The gene calls are TRBV4-2 and TRBJ1-2, with no clear D. Germline values: CDR1 LGHNA, CDR2 YNFKEQ. V lost 0 bases and J 4 bases, leaving 12 bases between the germline ends. The CDR3 has 15 amino acids. The CDR3 is CASSQEGEAVYGYTF. CDR3 bases: TGTGCCAGCAGCCAAGAAGGAGAGGCGGTCTATGGCTACACCTTC.

This clonotype has just a few counts. V and J are TRBV7-3 and TRBJ2-3; D is perhaps TRBD1 or TRBD2 (5 bases each). V was cut by 5 bases and J by 1 base, with 10 bases left in between. There are 14 residues in the CDR3. From germline, CDR1 is SGHTA and CDR2 FQGTGA. CDR3 in DNA: TGTGCCAGCAGCCCGGGGCTTGGCACAGATACGCAGTATTTT. Amino acids: CASSPGLGTDTQYF.

This clonotype was seen a handful of times. The chain joins TRBV20-1 to TRBJ2-1; unclear D gene. Germline V lookup: CDR1 DFQATT, CDR2 SNEGSKA (reference sequence). There are 14 residues in the CDR3. V was shortened by 3 bases and J by 7 bases, with 16 bases between the two germline ends. CDR3: CSARRRPERNEQFF. CDR3 bases: TGCAGTGCTAGGCGACGACCGGAACGGAATGAGCAGTTCTTC.

This clonotype appeared a few times. J is TRBJ1-3 and V is TRBV12-3 or TRBV12-4, with D unclear. The ends were cut back, 2 bases at V and 3 bases at J, with 8 bases in the middle. The CDR3 has 14 amino acids. The CDR3 sequence is CASSLNIRGNTIYF. CDR3 sequence (DNA): TGTGCCAGCAGTTTAAACATCCGTGGAAACACCATATATTTT.

This clonotype has a handful of counts. The chain couples TRBV30 to TRBJ1-1; weak D call: TRBD1 (6 bases). Deletions cut 2 bases from V and 6 bases from J, with 10 bases between. CDR1 is GTSNPN and CDR2 is SVGIG in the germline V gene (reference sequence). The CDR3 contains 12 residues. CDR3 in DNA: TGTGCCTGGAGTAGGGGGATCCCTGAAGCTTTCTTT. This sequence encodes CAWSRGIPEAFF.

This clonotype was found many times. Germline is not matched at one junction end, which may reflect a read error. The chain has TRBV4-1 and TRBJ1-2; the D gene is possibly TRBD1 (6 bases). CDR3 length equals 16 residues. CDR1 and CDR2 (germline): MGHRA, YSYEKL. The CDR3 protein is CASSPSTGRESYRYTF. The CDR3 nucleotides read TGCGCCAGCAGCCCCAGTACAGGGAGGGAGAGCTATCGCTACACCTTC.

This clonotype has just a few counts. The rearrangement joins TRBV30 to TRBJ1-2; D ambiguous. The CDR3 spans 10 residues. CDR1 and CDR2 (germline): GTSNPN, SVGIG (reference sequence). The ends were cut back, 5 bases at V and 7 bases at J, with 8 bases in the middle. DNA for the CDR3: TGTGCCTGGGGGATGGGTGGCTACACCTTC. It encodes CAWGMGGYTF.

In this sample, this clonotype turned up a few times. The V gene is TRBV28, the J gene TRBJ2-2; perhaps TRBD2 as D (7 bases). Per the germline V gene, CDR1 is MDHEN and CDR2 is SYDVKM. CDR3 size: 15 residues. The germline V and J ends were trimmed by 7 bases and 0 bases, with 12 bases remaining between them. CDR3 sequence: CASIRGGANTGELFF. As DNA, the CDR3 is TGTGCCAGCATCCGAGGGGGGGCGAACACCGGGGAGCTGTTTTTT. The whole variable domain, remainder taken from reference TRBV28 and TRBJ2-2, is DVKVTQSSRYLVKRTGEKVFLECVQDMDHENMFWYRQDPGLGLRLIYFSYDVKMKEKGDIPEGYSVSREKKERFSLILESASTNQTSMYLCASIRGGANTGELFFGEGSRLTVL.

The V gene is TRBV6-5, the J gene TRBJ1-5; weak D call: TRBD1 (5 bases). Germline values: CDR1 MNHEY, CDR2 SVGAGI. V was trimmed by 6 bases and J by 3 bases, leaving 9 bases between them. The length of the CDR3 is 13 residues. The CDR3 DNA reads as TGTGCCAGCAGGGCCAGGGACAATCAGCCCCAGCATTTT. It specifies CASRARDNQPQHF.

This rearrangement joins TRBV6-1 to TRBJ1-1; a possible D gene is TRBD1 (6 bases). V dropped 6 bases and J dropped 1 base, with 12 bases sitting between them. The CDR3 is made up of 14 amino acids. Germline V gives CDR1 MNHNS, CDR2 SASEGT. This CDR3 is CASRRDNQNTEAFF. The DNA of the CDR3 is TGTGCCAGCAGACGGGACAACCAGAACACTGAAGCTTTCTTT.

This clonotype was seen more than once but under ten times. V is TRBV6-5 and J is TRBJ2-3; D call uncertain. Trimming left V 0 bases short and J 0 bases short, with 16 bases between. The germline V gene encodes CDR1 MNHEY and CDR2 SVGAGI. CDR3 size: 18 residues. The CDR3 bases are TGTGCCAGCAGTTACTCGAAATCGTCGGACCAAAGCACAGATACGCAGTATTTT. Protein sequence: CASSYSKSSDQSTDTQYF.